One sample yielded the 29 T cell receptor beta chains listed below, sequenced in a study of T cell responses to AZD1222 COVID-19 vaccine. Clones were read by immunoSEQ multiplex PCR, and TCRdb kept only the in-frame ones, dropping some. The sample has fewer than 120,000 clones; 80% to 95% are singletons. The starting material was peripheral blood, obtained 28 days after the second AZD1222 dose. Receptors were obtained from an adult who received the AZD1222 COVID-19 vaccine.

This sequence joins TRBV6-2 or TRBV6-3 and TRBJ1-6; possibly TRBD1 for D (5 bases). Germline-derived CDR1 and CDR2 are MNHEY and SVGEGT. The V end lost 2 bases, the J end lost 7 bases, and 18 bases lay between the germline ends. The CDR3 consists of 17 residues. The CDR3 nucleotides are TGTGCCAGCAGTTACCACGGCCGAGGGGTAAGGAATTCACCCCTCCACTTT. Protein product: CASSYHGRGVRNSPLHF.

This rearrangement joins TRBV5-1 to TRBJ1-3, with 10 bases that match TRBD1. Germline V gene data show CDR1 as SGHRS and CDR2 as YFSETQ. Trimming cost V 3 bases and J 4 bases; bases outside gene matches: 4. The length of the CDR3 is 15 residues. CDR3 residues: CASSYGQGGGNTIYF. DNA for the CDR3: TGCGCCAGCAGCTATGGACAGGGGGGAGGAAACACCATATATTTT.

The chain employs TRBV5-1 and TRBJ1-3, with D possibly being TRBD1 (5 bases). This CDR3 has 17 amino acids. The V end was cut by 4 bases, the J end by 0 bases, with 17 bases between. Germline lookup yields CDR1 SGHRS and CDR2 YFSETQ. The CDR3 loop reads CASSPEAGLLSGNTIYF. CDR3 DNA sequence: TGCGCCAGCAGCCCCGAAGCAGGGCTGCTCTCTGGAAACACCATATATTTT.

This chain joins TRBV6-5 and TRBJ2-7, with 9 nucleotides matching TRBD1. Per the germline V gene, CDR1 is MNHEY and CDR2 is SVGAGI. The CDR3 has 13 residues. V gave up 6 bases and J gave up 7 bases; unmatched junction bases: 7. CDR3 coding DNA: TGTGCCAGCAGCCGGGACAGGGCTTCGGAGCAGTACTTC. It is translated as CASSRDRASEQYF.

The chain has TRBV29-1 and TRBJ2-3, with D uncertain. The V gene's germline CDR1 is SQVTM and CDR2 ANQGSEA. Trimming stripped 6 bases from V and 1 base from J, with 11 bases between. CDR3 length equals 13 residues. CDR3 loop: CSVIKPGTDTQYF. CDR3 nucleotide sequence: TGCAGCGTAATCAAGCCGGGCACAGATACGCAGTATTTT.

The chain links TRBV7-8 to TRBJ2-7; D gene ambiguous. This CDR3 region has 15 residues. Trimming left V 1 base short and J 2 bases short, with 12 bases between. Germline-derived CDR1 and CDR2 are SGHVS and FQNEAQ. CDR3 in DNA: TGTGCCAGCAGCTTAGGGCAGGCCCGTGCCTACGAGCAGTACTTC. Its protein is CASSLGQARAYEQYF. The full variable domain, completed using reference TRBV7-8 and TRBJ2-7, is GAGVSQSPRYKVAKRGQDVALRCDPISGHVSLFWYQQALGQGPEFLTYFQNEAQLDKSGLPSDRFFAERPEGSVSTLKIQRTQQEDSAVYLCASSLGQARAYEQYFGPGTRLTVT.

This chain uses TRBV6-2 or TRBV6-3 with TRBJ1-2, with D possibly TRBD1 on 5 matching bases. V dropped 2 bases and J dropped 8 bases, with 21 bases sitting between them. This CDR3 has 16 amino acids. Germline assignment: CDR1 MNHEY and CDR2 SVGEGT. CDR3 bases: TGTGCCAGCAGTTACGTCTTGGGACCTTCTTCGGGGGGCTACACCTTC. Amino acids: CASSYVLGPSSGGYTF.

The CDR3 DNA reads TGCAGCATTCAGCGGGGGCTCGGGGGCAATGAGCAGTTCTTC. Its protein is CSIQRGLGGNEQFF. The chain couples TRBV29-1 to TRBJ2-1, with 8 positions matching TRBD2. The junction had 12 bases not matched to a gene; V was cut back by 8 bases and J by 6 bases. Germline CDR1 and CDR2: SQVTM and ANQGSEA. CDR3 size: 14 residues.

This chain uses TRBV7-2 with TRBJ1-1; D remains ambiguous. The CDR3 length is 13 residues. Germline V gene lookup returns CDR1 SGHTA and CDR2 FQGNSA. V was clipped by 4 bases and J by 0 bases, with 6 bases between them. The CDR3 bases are TGTGCCAGCAGCTCTCTGGTGAACACTGAAGCTTTCTTT. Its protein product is CASSSLVNTEAFF.

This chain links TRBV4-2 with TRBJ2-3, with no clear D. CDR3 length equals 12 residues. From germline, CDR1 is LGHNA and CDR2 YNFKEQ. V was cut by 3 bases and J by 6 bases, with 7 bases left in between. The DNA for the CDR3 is TGTGCCAGCAGCCAGGGATTCGATACGCAGTATTTT. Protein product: CASSQGFDTQYF.

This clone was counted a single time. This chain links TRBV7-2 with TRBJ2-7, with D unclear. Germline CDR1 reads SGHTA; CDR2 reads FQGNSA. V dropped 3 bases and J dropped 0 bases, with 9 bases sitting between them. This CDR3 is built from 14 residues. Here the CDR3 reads CASSLTRTSYEQYF. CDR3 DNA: TGTGCCAGCAGCTTGACAAGAACCTCCTACGAGCAGTACTTC.

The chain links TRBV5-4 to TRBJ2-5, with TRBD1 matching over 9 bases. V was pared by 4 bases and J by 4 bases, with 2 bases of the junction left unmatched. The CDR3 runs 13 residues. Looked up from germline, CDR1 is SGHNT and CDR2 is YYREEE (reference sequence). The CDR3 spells CASSRDRAETQYF. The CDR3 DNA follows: TGTGCCAGCAGCCGGGACAGGGCAGAGACCCAGTACTTC.

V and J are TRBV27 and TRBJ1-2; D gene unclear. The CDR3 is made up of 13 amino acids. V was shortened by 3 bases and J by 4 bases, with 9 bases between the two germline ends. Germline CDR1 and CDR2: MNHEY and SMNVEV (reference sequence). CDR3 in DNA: TGTGCCAGCAGTTTGACATTGGGCTATGGCTACACCTTC. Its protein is CASSLTLGYGYTF.

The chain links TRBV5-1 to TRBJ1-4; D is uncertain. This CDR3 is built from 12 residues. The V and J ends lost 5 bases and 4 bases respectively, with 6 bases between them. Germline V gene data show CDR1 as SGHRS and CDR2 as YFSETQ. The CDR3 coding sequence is TGCGCCAGCAGGACGAATAATGAAAAACTGTTTTTT. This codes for CASRTNNEKLFF.

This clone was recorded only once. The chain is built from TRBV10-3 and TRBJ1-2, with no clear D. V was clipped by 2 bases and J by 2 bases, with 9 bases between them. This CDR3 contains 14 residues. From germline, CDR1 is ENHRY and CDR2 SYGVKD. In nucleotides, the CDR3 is TGTGCCATCAGTGAGGTGGAGGGAAACTATGGCTACACCTTC. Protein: CAISEVEGNYGYTF.

CDR3 amino acids: CASSYSQANYGYTF. The CDR3 DNA reads as TGTGCCAGCAGTTACTCACAGGCGAACTATGGCTACACCTTC. The chain combines TRBV6-6 with TRBJ1-2; TRBD1 might be the D (5 bases). The CDR3 is made up of 14 amino acids. CDR1 and CDR2 (germline): MNHNY, SVGAGI (reference sequence). Trimming stripped 0 bases from V and 2 bases from J, with 7 bases between.

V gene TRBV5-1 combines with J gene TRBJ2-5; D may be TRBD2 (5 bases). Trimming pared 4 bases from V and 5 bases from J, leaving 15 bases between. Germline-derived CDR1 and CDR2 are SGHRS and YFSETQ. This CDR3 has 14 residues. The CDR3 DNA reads TGCGCCAGCAGCGCGGGCTTACCTGGGGAGACCCAGTACTTC. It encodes CASSAGLPGETQYF.

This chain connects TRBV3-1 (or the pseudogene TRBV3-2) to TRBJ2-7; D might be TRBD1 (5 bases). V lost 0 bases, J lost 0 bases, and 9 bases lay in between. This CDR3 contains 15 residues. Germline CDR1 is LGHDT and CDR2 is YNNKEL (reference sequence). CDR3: CASSQESDSSYEQYF. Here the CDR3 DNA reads TGTGCCAGCAGCCAAGAAAGCGACAGCTCCTACGAGCAGTACTTC.

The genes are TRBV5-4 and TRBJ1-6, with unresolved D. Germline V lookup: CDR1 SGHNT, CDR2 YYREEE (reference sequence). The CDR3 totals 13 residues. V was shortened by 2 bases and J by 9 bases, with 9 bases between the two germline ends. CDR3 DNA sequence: TGTGCCAGCAGCTTAGACCAGCCTTCACCCCTCCACTTT. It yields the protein CASSLDQPSPLHF.

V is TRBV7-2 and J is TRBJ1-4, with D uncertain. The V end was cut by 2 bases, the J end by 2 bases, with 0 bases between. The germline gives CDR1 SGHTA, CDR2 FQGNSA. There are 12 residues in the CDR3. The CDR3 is CASSLTNEKLFF. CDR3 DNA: TGTGCCAGCAGCTTAACTAATGAAAAACTGTTTTTT.

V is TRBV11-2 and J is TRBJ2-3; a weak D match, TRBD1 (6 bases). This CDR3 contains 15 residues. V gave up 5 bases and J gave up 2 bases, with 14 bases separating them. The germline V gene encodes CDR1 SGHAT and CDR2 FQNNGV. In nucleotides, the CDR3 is TGTGCCAGCAGCGCCGACAGGATCGACACAGATACGCAGTATTTT. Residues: CASSADRIDTDTQYF.

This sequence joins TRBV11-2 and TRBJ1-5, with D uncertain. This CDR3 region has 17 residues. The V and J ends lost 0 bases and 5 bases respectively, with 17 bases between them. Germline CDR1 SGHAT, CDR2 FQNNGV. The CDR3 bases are TGTGCCAGCAGCTTAGAGATGAGGTCGAAACCGGATCAGCCCCAGCATTTT. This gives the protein CASSLEMRSKPDQPQHF. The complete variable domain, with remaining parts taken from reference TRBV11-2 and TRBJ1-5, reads EAGVAQSPRYKIIEKRQSVAFWCNPISGHATLYWYQQILGQGPKLLIQFQNNGVVDDSQLPKDRFSAERLKGVDSTLKIQPAKLEDSAVYLCASSLEMRSKPDQPQHFGDGTRLSIL.

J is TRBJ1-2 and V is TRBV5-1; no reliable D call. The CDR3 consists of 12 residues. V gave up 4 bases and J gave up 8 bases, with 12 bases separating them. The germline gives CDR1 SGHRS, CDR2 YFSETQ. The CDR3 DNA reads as TGCGCCAGCAGCAGCGGAAGAACAGGCTACACCTTC. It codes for CASSSGRTGYTF.

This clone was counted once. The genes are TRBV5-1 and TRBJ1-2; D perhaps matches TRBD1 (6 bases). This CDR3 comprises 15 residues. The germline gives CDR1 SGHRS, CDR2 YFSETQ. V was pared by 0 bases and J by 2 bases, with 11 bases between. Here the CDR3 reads CASSLALDRNYGYTF. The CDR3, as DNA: TGCGCCAGCAGCTTGGCCTTGGACAGAAACTATGGCTACACCTTC.

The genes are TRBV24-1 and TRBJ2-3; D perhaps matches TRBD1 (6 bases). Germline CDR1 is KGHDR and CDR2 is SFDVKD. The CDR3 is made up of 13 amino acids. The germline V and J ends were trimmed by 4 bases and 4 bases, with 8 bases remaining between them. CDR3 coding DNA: TGTGCCACCAGTGAACCAGGGGCAGATACGCAGTATTTT. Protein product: CATSEPGADTQYF.

The chain's CDR3 is CSVGQGNTEAFF. The CDR3, as DNA: TGCAGCGTCGGCCAGGGGAACACTGAAGCTTTCTTT. The gene calls are TRBV29-1 and TRBJ1-1, with TRBD1 as a possible D gene (5 bases). Trimming removed 6 bases from V and 1 base from J, with 9 bases in between. The germline V gene has CDR1 SQVTM and CDR2 ANQGSEA. The CDR3 sequence is 12 residues long.

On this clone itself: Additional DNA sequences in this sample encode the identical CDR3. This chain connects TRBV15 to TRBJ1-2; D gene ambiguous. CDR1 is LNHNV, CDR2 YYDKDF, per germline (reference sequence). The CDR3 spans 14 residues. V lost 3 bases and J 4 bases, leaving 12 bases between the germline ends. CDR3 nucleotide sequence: TGTGCCACCAGCAGGGGTCTACGGGTCTATGGCTACACCTTC. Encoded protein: CATSRGLRVYGYTF.

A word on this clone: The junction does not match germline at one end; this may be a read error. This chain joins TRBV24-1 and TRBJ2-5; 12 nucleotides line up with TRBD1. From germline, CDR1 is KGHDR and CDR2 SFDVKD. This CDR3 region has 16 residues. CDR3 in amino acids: CATGDGDRGPQETQYF. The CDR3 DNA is TGTGCCACCGGTGATGGGGACAGGGGGCCCCAAGAGACCCAGTACTTC.

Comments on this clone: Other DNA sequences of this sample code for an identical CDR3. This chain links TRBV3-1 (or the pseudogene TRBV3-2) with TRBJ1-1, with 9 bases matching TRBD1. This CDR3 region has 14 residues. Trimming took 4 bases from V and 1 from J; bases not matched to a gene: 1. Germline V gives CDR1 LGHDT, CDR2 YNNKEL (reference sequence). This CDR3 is CASSRGQGNTEAFF. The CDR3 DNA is TGTGCCAGCAGCCGGGGACAGGGGAACACTGAAGCTTTCTTT.